These 26 T cell receptor beta chains originate from one sample sequenced in a study of T cell repertoires in cytomegalovirus infection. Antigens for these TCRs are unknown. One entry per CDR3 protein results from TCRdb running MiXCR on the reads. The table records roughly 500,000 distinct CDR3 sequences, 40% to 50% of them present only once. The material was cultured PBMCs, obtained from culture after CMV antigen stimulation. Every receptor here comes from a human donor in good health (CMV status not recorded). Some clones in this sample may be carry-over from other donors' samples.

The rearrangement joins TRBV29-1 to TRBJ2-3, with D perhaps TRBD1 or TRBD2 (5 bases each). The CDR3 totals 15 residues. V was cut by 6 bases and J by 6 bases, with 22 bases left in between. From germline, CDR1 is SQVTM and CDR2 ANQGSEA. The DNA of the CDR3 is TGCAGCGTAAGCCCTGTAACGGGGACCCGCGATACGCAGTATTTT. Protein sequence: CSVSPVTGTRDTQYF.

This chain uses TRBV29-1 with TRBJ2-5; possibly TRBD1 or TRBD2 for D (7 bases each). This CDR3 has 14 amino acids. The V end was cut by 8 bases, the J end by 2 bases, with 18 bases between. Germline-derived CDR1 and CDR2 are SQVTM and ANQGSEA. The CDR3 bases are TGCAGCACAACAGGGAGGGGGCCTCAAGAGACCCAGTACTTC. It yields the protein CSTTGRGPQETQYF.

The chain uses TRBV15 and TRBJ2-7, with TRBD2 matching 8 bases. Germline values: CDR1 LNHNV, CDR2 YYDKDF (reference sequence). The CDR3 loop spans 16 amino acids. The V segment lost 3 bases and the J segment 1 base; nucleotides outside the gene matches: 8. CDR3 coding DNA: TGTGCCACCAGCAGCGCTAGAGCGGGAGATTCCTACGAGCAGTACTTC. Translated, it gives CATSSARAGDSYEQYF.

This chain uses TRBV20-1 with TRBJ2-7; 10 nucleotides align to TRBD2. CDR1 and CDR2 (germline): DFQATT, SNEGSKA (reference sequence). The V segment lost 6 bases and the J segment 4 bases; nucleotides outside the gene matches: 9. This CDR3 contains 14 residues. The CDR3 is CSAPSGGGSYEQYF. CDR3 DNA sequence: TGCAGTGCCCCCAGCGGGGGGGGTTCGTACGAGCAGTACTTC.

This clonotype was recorded many times. V gene TRBV7-9 combines with J gene TRBJ1-2; D perhaps matches TRBD1 (6 bases). V was clipped by 0 bases and J by 2 bases, with 10 bases between them. CDR1 and CDR2 from the germline V gene are SEHNR and FQNEAQ (reference sequence). The CDR3 is made up of 15 amino acids. As DNA, the CDR3 is TGTGCCAGCAGCTTAGCGTCGGACAGAAACTATGGCTACACCTTC. It codes for CASSLASDRNYGYTF.

This clonotype has more than one count but fewer than ten. The J gene is TRBJ2-1, the V gene TRBV7-2, with a possible D match to TRBD2 (6 bases). Germline CDR1 and CDR2: SGHTA and FQGNSA. Trimming shortened V by 4 bases and J by 9 bases, and 10 bases separated the two germline ends. This CDR3 comprises 12 residues. The DNA for the CDR3 is TGTGCCAGCAGCTCGCTAGCGAGTGAGCAGTTCTTC. Encoded protein: CASSSLASEQFF.

The genes are TRBV7-6 and TRBJ2-1; D unclear. This CDR3 has 12 amino acids. CDR1 SGHVS and CDR2 FNYEAQ come from the germline V gene. V was pared by 7 bases and J by 8 bases, with 12 bases between. CDR3 in DNA: TGTGCCAGCACCCTGGTGGCGGATGAGCAGTTCTTC. This codes for CASTLVADEQFF.

The rearrangement uses TRBV10-3 and TRBJ2-7, with D possibly matching TRBD1 (6 bases). The CDR3 is 15 residues long. Germline V gives CDR1 ENHRY, CDR2 SYGVKD. V was shortened by 2 bases and J by 0 bases, with 11 bases between the two germline ends. Here the CDR3 reads CAISEDRLSSYEQYF. DNA for the CDR3: TGTGCCATCAGTGAGGACAGGTTAAGCTCCTACGAGCAGTACTTC.

The chain is built from TRBV7-3 and TRBJ1-2; a weak D match, TRBD1 (6 bases). V was pared by 2 bases and J by 2 bases, with 21 bases between. This CDR3 spans 18 amino acids. Looked up from germline, CDR1 is SGHTA and CDR2 is FQGTGA. Written as DNA, the CDR3 is TGTGCCAGCAGCTTAGTTGGTGGGGGACACCATTACAACTATGGCTACACCTTC. Translation: CASSLVGGGHHYNYGYTF.

This sequence joins TRBV12-3 or TRBV12-4 and TRBJ1-4, with D perhaps TRBD1 (5 bases). Trimming removed 1 base from V and 8 bases from J, with 11 bases in between. The CDR3 consists of 14 residues. The chain's CDR3 is CASSLGQHEEKLFF. CDR3 coding DNA: TGTGCCAGCAGTTTAGGACAGCACGAAGAAAAACTGTTTTTT.

The chain couples TRBV7-8 to TRBJ1-1; 7 nucleotides line up with TRBD1. The CDR3 loop spans 15 amino acids. The ends lost 5 bases at V and 4 bases at J; junction bases unmatched: 10. Germline CDR1 and CDR2: SGHVS and FQNEAQ. The CDR3 sequence is CASSPGRDSPTEAFF. The CDR3 DNA follows: TGTGCCAGCAGCCCAGGCCGGGACAGCCCCACTGAAGCTTTCTTT. Complete variable domain (other parts from reference TRBV7-8 and TRBJ1-1): GAGVSQSPRYKVAKRGQDVALRCDPISGHVSLFWYQQALGQGPEFLTYFQNEAQLDKSGLPSDRFFAERPEGSVSTLKIQRTQQEDSAVYLCASSPGRDSPTEAFFGQGTRLTVV.

Only a few counts were recorded for this clonotype. Compared with germline, one end of the junction differs, possibly owing to a read error. The CDR3 protein is CASSLSRDRASVF. In DNA form, the CDR3 reads TGTGCCAGCAGCTTGAGCCGGGACAGGGCAAGCGTCTTC. The chain uses TRBV5-8 and TRBJ1-2, with 9 bases fitting TRBD1. The CDR3 runs to 13 residues. CDR1 is SGHTS, CDR2 YDEGEE, per germline. Using reference TRBV5-8 and TRBJ1-2 for the parts outside the CDR3, the full variable domain is EAGVTQSPTHLIKTRGQQATLRCSPISGHTSVYWYQQALGLGLQFLLWYDEGEERNRGNFPPRFSGRQFPNYSSELNVNALELEDSALYLCASSLSRDRASVFGSGTRLTVV.

The J gene is TRBJ2-3, the V gene TRBV9; tentative D call: TRBD2 (5 bases). V lost 4 bases to trimming and J lost 0 bases, with 15 bases between them. The CDR3 has 16 amino acids. Germline V lookup: CDR1 SGDLS, CDR2 YYNGEE. Here the CDR3 DNA reads TGTGCCAGCAGCCCACCCCCAGCGGTGAGCACAGATACGCAGTATTTT. Translation gives CASSPPPAVSTDTQYF. Filled out from reference TRBV9 and TRBJ2-3, the complete variable domain reads DSGVTQTPKHLITATGQRVTLRCSPRSGDLSVYWYQQSLDQGLQFLIQYYNGEERAKGNILERFSAQQFPDLHSELNLSSLELGDSALYFCASSPPPAVSTDTQYFGPGTRLTVL.

The rearrangement links TRBV6-1 to TRBJ1-3; D is undetermined. Germline CDR1 and CDR2: MNHNS and SASEGT. V shed 2 bases and J shed 0 bases, with 20 bases lying between them. The CDR3 contains 19 residues. CDR3 DNA sequence: TGTGCCAGCAGTGAATATTCTATTCCGGACGTCTCCTCTGGAAACACCATATATTTT. This sequence encodes CASSEYSIPDVSSGNTIYF.

V and J are TRBV5-1 and TRBJ1-1; 9 bases map to TRBD1. J lost 0 bases, V lost 2 bases, and 5 bases had no gene match. Germline CDR1 SGHRS, CDR2 YFSETQ. The CDR3 consists of 16 residues. Written as DNA, the CDR3 is TGCGCCAGCAGCTTACAGGGGGCCGGGGTGAACACTGAAGCTTTCTTT. This sequence encodes CASSLQGAGVNTEAFF.

This chain links TRBV7-6 with TRBJ2-3; D tentatively fits TRBD1 or TRBD2 (5 bases each). Germline CDR1 reads SGHVS; CDR2 reads FNYEAQ. Trimming left V 5 bases short and J 6 bases short, with 18 bases between. This CDR3 spans 15 amino acids. CDR3 bases: TGTGCCAGCAGCCCCGGGGCAGGAAGATTCGATACGCAGTATTTT. This encodes CASSPGAGRFDTQYF.

This clonotype was observed a single time. The junction does not match germline at one end; this may be a read error. The chain carries TRBV7-4 and TRBJ2-3; 12 positions agree with TRBD2. Germline assignment: CDR1 SGHVT and CDR2 SQSDAQ. The CDR3 has 15 residues. The CDR3 DNA sequence: TGTGCCAGCAGCCTAGCGGGGGGGGACACAGATACGCAGTATTTT. Translating it yields CASSLAGGDTDTQYF.

The chain employs TRBV7-2 and TRBJ2-7, with D perhaps matching TRBD1 or TRBD2 (5 bases each). Deletions cut 4 bases from V and 6 bases from J, with 16 bases between. The CDR3 extends over 14 amino acids. The germline gives CDR1 SGHTA, CDR2 FQGNSA. Here the CDR3 DNA reads TGTGCCAGCAGCTCCCGTCGGGGACCGCCCGAGCAGTACTTC. Amino acids: CASSSRRGPPEQYF. Based on the CDR3 plus reference TRBV7-2 and TRBJ2-7, the full variable domain is GAGVSQSPSNKVTEKGKDVELRCDPISGHTALYWYRQSLGQGLEFLIYFQGNSAPDKSGLPSDRFSAERTGGSVSTLTIQRTQQEDSAVYLCASSSRRGPPEQYFGPGTRLTVT.

This clonotype was counted a few times. This rearrangement joins TRBV4-1 to TRBJ2-3; tentatively, D is TRBD1 or TRBD2 (5 bases each). The CDR3 loop spans 14 amino acids. V was trimmed by 1 base and J by 3 bases, leaving 8 bases between them. Germline lookup yields CDR1 MGHRA and CDR2 YSYEKL. This CDR3 reads CASSQVGGTDTQYF. CDR3 in DNA: TGCGCCAGCAGCCAAGTTGGGGGTACAGATACGCAGTATTTT.

There are a few counts of this clonotype. The V and J genes are TRBV10-3 and TRBJ2-1, with 7 bases fitting TRBD2. Germline loops: CDR1 ENHRY, CDR2 SYGVKD. This CDR3 has 18 amino acids. After removal of 0 bases from V and 5 bases from J, the junction contained 13 bases not matched to a gene. CDR3 in amino acids: CAISESWGGSGQDNEQFF. CDR3 nucleotide sequence: TGTGCCATCAGTGAGTCTTGGGGGGGATCGGGCCAGGACAATGAGCAGTTCTTC.

DNA of the CDR3: TGTGCCAGCAGCAATCGACAGGGAGTACTCAACACTGAAGCTTTCTTT. It encodes CASSNRQGVLNTEAFF. J is TRBJ1-1 and V is TRBV7-9; 7 positions agree with TRBD1. CDR3 length equals 16 residues. The V gene's germline CDR1 is SEHNR and CDR2 FQNEAQ (reference sequence). Losses at the gene ends were 5 bases for V and 2 bases for J; bases not matched to a gene: 11.

The gene calls are TRBV7-2 and TRBJ2-7; the match to TRBD2 covers 10 bases. Trimming at V came to 3 bases and at J to 5 bases, leaving 7 bases not matched to a gene. The germline CDR1 and CDR2 sequences are SGHTA and FQGNSA. CDR3 length: 15 residues. The CDR3 nucleotides are TGTGCCAGCAGCTTCCTAGCGGGAGAGTCCCACGAGCAGTACTTC. It is translated as CASSFLAGESHEQYF. Based on the CDR3 plus reference TRBV7-2 and TRBJ2-7, the full variable domain is GAGVSQSPSNKVTEKGKDVELRCDPISGHTALYWYRQSLGQGLEFLIYFQGNSAPDKSGLPSDRFSAERTGGSVSTLTIQRTQQEDSAVYLCASSFLAGESHEQYFGPGTRLTVT.

The V call is TRBV4-1, the J call TRBJ2-5; 11 nucleotides agree with TRBD2. This CDR3 spans 18 amino acids. The V and J ends lost 0 bases and 5 bases, in that order; junction bases with no gene match: 11. Germline values: CDR1 MGHRA, CDR2 YSYEKL. CDR3 region: CASSQEGRLAGRRETQYF. DNA of the CDR3: TGCGCCAGCAGCCAAGAAGGTCGACTAGCGGGGCGGAGGGAGACCCAGTACTTC.

The CDR3 protein is CASSLVGLAGATDTQYF. For the CDR3, the DNA is TGTGCCAGCAGCTTAGTTGGGCTAGCGGGGGCCACAGATACGCAGTATTTT. The chain has TRBV11-2 and TRBJ2-3, with 10 positions matching TRBD2. CDR1 is SGHAT, CDR2 FQNNGV, per germline. With V trimmed by 1 base and J by 2 bases, 6 bases remained unmatched. The CDR3 extends over 17 amino acids.

The chain carries TRBV28 and TRBJ1-5; no firm D call. CDR3 length equals 15 residues. The germline gives CDR1 MDHEN, CDR2 SYDVKM. The germline V and J ends were trimmed by 6 bases and 2 bases, with 14 bases remaining between them. CDR3 loop: CASRPVRVGNQPQHF. The CDR3 nucleotides read TGTGCCAGCAGGCCAGTACGGGTGGGCAATCAGCCCCAGCATTTT.

The chain couples TRBV10-3 to TRBJ1-3, with D tentatively TRBD1 (6 bases). The CDR3 extends over 14 amino acids. The ends were cut back, 6 bases at V and 3 bases at J, with 12 bases in the middle. Germline CDR1 reads ENHRY; CDR2 reads SYGVKD. The CDR3, as DNA: TGTGCCATCAGGGGGGGGGCCGGTGGAAACACCATATATTTT. It yields the protein CAIRGGAGGNTIYF.